The entry below gives a single TCR beta chain sequence along with its context. Per the original methods: Nucleated cell number was recorded as an estimate derived from reference gene primer amplification. Profiled with immunoSEQ multiplex PCR; TCRdb holds only in-frame clones, not every one. That table supplies the V and J calls and clone size; D and trimming were determined from the DNA. The sample consists of 100,000 or so clones, more than 75% of them appearing once. This sample is part of a study of blood T cell repertoires in COVID-19. Study summary: The United States, Italy and Spain provided the acute and convalescent COVID-19 samples. T cells, B-cell-depleted T cells, or PBMCs provided the cDNA or gDNA that served as material.

The sample was peripheral blood. This TCR was sampled from a human donor in a cohort sampled during active COVID-19.

As DNA, the CDR3 is TGTGCCAGCAGCCAACTAGCGGGAGGGAGCAATGAGCAGTTCTTC. It codes for CASSQLAGGSNEQFF. The chain links TRBV2 to TRBJ2-1; TRBD2 matches at 13 bases. V shed 6 bases and J 6 bases; nucleotides not matched to a gene: 5. The CDR3 sequence is 15 residues long. The germline V gene encodes CDR1 SNHLY and CDR2 FYNNEI. The complete variable domain, with remaining parts taken from reference TRBV2 and TRBJ2-1, reads EPEVTQTPSHQVTQMGQEVILRCVPISNHLYFYWYRQILGQKVEFLVSFYNNEISEKSEIFDDQFSVERPDGSNFTLKIRSTKLEDSAMYFCASSQLAGGSNEQFFGPGTRLTVL.